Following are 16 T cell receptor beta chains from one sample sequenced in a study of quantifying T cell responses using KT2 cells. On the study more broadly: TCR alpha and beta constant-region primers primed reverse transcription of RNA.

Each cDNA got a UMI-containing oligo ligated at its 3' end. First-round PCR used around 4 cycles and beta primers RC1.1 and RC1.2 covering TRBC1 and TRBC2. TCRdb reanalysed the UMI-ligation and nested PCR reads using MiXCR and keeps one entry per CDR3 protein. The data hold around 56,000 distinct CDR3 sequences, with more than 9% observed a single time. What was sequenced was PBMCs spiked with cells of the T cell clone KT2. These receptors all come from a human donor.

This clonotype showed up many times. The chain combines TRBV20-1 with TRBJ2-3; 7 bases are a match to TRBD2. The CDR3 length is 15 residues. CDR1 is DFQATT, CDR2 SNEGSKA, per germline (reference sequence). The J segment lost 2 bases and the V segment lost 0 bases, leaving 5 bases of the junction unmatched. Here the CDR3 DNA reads TGCAGTGCTAGAGACGGACTAGGGGACACAGATACGCAGTATTTT. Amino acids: CSARDGLGDTDTQYF.

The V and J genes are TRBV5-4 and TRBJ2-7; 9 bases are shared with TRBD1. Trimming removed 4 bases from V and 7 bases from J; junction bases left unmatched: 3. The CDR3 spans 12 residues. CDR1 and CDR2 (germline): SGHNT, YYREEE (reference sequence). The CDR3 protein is CASSLDRGEQYF. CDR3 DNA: TGTGCCAGCAGCCTGGACAGGGGAGAGCAGTACTTC.

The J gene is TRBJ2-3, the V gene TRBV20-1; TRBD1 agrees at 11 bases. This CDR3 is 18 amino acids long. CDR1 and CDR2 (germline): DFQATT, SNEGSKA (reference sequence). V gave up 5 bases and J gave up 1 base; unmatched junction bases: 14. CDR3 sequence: CSAAPDRGLIIGTDTQYF. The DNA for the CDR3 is TGCAGTGCTGCCCCGGACAGGGGGCTAATCATCGGCACAGATACGCAGTATTTT.

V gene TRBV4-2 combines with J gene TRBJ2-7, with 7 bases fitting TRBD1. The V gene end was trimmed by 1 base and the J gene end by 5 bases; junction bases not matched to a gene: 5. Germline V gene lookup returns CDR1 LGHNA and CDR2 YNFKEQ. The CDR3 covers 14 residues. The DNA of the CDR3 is TGTGCCAGCAGCCAAGTAGTAGGGGGCAACGAGCAGTACTTC. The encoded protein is CASSQVVGGNEQYF.

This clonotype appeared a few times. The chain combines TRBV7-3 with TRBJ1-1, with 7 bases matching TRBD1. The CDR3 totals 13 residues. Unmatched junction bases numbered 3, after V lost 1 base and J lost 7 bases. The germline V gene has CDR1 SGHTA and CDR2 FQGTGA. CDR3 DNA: TGTGCCAGCAGCTTAAGGACAGGCCGTGAAGCTTTCTTT. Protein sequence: CASSLRTGREAFF.

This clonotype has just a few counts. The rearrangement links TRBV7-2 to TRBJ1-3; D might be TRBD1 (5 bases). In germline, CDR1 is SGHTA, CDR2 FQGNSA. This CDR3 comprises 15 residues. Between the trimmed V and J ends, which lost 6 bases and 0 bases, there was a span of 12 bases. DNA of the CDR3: TGTGCCAGCAGTAGACAGTACGGCTCTGGAAACACCATATATTTT. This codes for CASSRQYGSGNTIYF.

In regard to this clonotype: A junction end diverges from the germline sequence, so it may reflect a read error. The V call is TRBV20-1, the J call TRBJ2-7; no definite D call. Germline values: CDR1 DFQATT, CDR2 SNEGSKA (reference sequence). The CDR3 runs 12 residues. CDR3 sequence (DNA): TGCAGTGCTAGAGAGGGGTCGTTCGAGCTGTACTTC. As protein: CSAREGSFELYF.

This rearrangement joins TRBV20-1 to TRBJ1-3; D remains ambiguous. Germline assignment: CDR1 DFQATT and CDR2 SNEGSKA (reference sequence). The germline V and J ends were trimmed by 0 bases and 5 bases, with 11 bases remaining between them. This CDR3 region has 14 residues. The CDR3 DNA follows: TGCAGTGCTAGAGAGATAAAGTTCCGAAACACCATATATTTT. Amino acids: CSAREIKFRNTIYF.

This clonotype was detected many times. CDR3 amino acids: CASSSRDRQGGSYGYTF. The CDR3 DNA reads as TGTGCCAGCAGCAGCCGGGACAGACAAGGGGGTTCCTATGGCTACACCTTC. The V gene is TRBV6-1, the J gene TRBJ1-2; 7 bases are a match to TRBD1. V gave up 6 bases and J gave up 4 bases; unmatched junction bases: 17. Per germline, CDR1 MNHNS and CDR2 SASEGT. This CDR3 contains 17 residues.

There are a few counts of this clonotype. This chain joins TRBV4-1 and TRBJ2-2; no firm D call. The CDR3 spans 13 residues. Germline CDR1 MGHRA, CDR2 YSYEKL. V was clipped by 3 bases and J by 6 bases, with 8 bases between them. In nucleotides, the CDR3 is TGCGCCAGCAGCCATGACACTGCCGGGGAGCTGTTTTTT. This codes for CASSHDTAGELFF.

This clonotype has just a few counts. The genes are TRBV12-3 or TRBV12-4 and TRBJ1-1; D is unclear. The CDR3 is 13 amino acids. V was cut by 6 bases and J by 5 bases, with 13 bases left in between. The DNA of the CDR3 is TGTGCCAGCAGAATAAGGCCGATGACTGAAGCTTTCTTT. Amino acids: CASRIRPMTEAFF.

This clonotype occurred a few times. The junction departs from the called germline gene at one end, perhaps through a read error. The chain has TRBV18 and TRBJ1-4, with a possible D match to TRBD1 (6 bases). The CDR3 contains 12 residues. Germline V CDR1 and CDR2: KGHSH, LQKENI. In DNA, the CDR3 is TGTGCCAGCTCACCGGACAGCACCCCTACAGTTTTT. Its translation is CASSPDSTPTVF. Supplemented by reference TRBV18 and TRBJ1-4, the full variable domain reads NAGVMQNPRHLVRRRGQEARLRCSPMKGHSHVYWYRQLPEEGLKFMVYLQKENIIDESGMPKERFSAEFPKEGPSILRIQQVVRGDSAAYFCASSPDSTPTVFGSGTQLSVL.

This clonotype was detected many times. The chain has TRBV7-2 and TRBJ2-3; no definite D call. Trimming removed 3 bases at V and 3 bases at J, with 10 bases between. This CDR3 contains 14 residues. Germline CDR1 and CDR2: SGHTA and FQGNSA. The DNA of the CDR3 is TGTGCCAGCAGCTTCGGTATTAGTACAGATACGCAGTATTTT. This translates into CASSFGISTDTQYF.

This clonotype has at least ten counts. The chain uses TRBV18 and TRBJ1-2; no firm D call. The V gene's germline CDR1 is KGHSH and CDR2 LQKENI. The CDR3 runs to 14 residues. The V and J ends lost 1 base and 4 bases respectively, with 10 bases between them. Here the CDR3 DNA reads TGTGCCAGCTCACCACAAGGGTACTTCTATGGCTACACCTTC. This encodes CASSPQGYFYGYTF.

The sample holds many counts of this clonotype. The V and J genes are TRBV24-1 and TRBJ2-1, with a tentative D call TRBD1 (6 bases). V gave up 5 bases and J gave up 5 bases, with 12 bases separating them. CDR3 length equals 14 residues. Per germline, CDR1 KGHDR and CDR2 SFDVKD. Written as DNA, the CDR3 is TGTGCCACCAGTGGATGGGGGCAGGACAATGAGCAGTTCTTC. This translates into CATSGWGQDNEQFF.

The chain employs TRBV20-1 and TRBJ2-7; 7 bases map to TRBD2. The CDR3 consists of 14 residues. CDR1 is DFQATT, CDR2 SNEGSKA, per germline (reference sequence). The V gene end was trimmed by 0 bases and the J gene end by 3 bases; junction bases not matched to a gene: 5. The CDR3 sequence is CSARELADYYEQYF. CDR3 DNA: TGCAGTGCTAGAGAGCTAGCGGATTACTACGAGCAGTACTTC.